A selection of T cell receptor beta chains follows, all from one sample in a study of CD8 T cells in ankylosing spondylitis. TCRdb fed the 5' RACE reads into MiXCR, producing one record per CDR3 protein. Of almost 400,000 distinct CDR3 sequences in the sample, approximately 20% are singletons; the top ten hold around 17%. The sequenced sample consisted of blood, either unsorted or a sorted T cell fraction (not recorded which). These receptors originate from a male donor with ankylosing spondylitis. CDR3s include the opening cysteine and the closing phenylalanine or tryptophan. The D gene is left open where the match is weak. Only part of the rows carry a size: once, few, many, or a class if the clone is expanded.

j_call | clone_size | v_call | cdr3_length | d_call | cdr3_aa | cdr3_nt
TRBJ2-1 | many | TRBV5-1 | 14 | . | CASSLALGSDEQFF | TGCGCCAGCAGCTTGGCCTTAGGGTCGGATGAGCAGTTCTTC
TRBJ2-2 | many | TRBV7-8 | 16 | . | CASSFLPAAGTGELFF | TGTGCCAGCAGCTTCCTACCGGCTGCGGGCACCGGGGAGCTGTTTTTT
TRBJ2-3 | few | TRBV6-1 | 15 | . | CASSQQGVGTDTQYF | TGTGCCAGCAGCCAACAGGGAGTAGGCACAGATACGCAGTATTTT
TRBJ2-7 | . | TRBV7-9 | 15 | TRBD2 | CASSAGRSGIFEQYF | TGTGCCAGCAGCGCCGGAAGGAGCGGGATATTCGAGCAGTACTTC
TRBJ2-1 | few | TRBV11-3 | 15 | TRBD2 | CASSHRTSGYNEQFF | TGTGCCAGCAGCCACAGGACTAGCGGATACAATGAGCAGTTCTTC
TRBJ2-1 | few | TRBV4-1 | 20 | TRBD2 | CASSQDRNSGTSGKNNEQFF | TGCGCCAGCAGCCAAGATCGTAACTCCGGGACTAGCGGGAAAAACAATGAGCAGTTCTTC
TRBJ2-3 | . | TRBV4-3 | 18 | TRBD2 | CASSQDSVIAGVPDTQYF | TGCGCCAGCAGCCAAGATTCGGTGATAGCGGGAGTCCCAGATACGCAGTATTTT
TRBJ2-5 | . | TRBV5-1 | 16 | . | CASSETGLVAGETQYF | TGCGCCAGCAGTGAGACAGGACTAGTGGCGGGAGAGACCCAGTACTTC
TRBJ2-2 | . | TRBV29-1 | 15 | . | CSVEDFGARTGELFF | TGCAGCGTTGAAGACTTCGGGGCGCGTACCGGGGAGCTGTTTTTT
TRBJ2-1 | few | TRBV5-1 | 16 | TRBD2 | CASSLVAGEYYNEQFF | TGCGCCAGCAGCTTGGTGGCGGGAGAGTATTACAATGAGCAGTTCTTC
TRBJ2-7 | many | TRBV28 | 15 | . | CASIPFDPGSYEQYF | TGTGCCAGCATACCATTCGACCCCGGCTCCTACGAGCAGTACTTC
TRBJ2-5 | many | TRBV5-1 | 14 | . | CASSLDTPQETQYF | TGCGCCAGCAGCTTGGATACACCCCAAGAGACCCAGTACTTC
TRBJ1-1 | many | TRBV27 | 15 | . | CASSAQTGVAKEAFF | TGTGCCAGCAGTGCCCAGACAGGTGTGGCGAAGGAAGCTTTCTTT
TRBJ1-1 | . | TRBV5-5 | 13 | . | CASSPYFGTEAFF | TGTGCCAGCAGTCCATATTTTGGTACTGAAGCTTTCTTT
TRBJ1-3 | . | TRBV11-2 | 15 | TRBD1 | CASSLTGISGNTIYF | TGTGCCAGCAGCTTGACAGGGATCTCTGGAAACACCATATATTTT
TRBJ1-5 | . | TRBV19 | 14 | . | CASSIMMSYQPQHF | TGTGCCAGTAGTATAATGATGAGCTATCAGCCCCAGCATTTT
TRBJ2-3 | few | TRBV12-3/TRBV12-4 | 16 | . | CASSLGTPRGTDTQYF | TGTGCCAGCAGTTTAGGGACACCCAGGGGCACAGATACGCAGTATTTT
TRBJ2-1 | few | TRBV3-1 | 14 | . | CASSRPETGNEQSF | TGTGCCAGCAGCCGGCCCGAGACTGGCAATGAGCAGTCCTTC
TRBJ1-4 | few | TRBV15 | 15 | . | CATSRALQGREKLFF | TGTGCCACCAGCAGAGCCCTACAGGGTCGCGAAAAACTGTTTTTT
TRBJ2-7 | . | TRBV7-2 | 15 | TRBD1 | CASSKLGDRDHEQYF | TGTGCCAGCAGCAAACTAGGGGACAGGGACCACGAGCAGTACTTC
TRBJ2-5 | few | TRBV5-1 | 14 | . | CASSLETGRGTQYF | TGCGCCAGCAGCTTAGAGACAGGTCGGGGGACCCAGTACTTC
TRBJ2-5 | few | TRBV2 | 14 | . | CANPNRESRETQYF | TGTGCCAACCCTAACAGGGAGTCCCGGGAGACCCAGTACTTC
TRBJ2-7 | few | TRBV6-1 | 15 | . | CASSEIRGQVYEQYF | TGTGCCAGCAGTGAAATACGGGGACAAGTCTACGAGCAGTACTTC
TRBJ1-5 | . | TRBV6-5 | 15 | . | CASSYRQGSNQPQHF | TGTGCCAGCAGTTACAGGCAGGGGAGCAATCAGCCCCAGCATTTT
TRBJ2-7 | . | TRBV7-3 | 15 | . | CASSSGGDRWDEQYF | TGTGCCAGCAGCTCAGGTGGGGATCGGTGGGACGAGCAGTACTTC
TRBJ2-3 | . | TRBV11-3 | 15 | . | CASSPSTGDTDTQYF | TGTGCCAGCAGCCCCAGTACGGGAGACACAGATACGCAGTATTTT
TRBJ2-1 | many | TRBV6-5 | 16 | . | CASSYHRLGGDNEQFF | TGTGCCAGCAGTTATCACCGACTAGGAGGAGACAATGAGCAGTTCTTC
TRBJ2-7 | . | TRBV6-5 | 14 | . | CASSWSGNSYEQYF | TGTGCCAGCAGTTGGTCTGGAAACTCCTACGAGCAGTACTTC
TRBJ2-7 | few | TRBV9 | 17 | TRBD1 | CASSLRDRGQDSYEQYF | TGTGCCAGCAGCTTACGGGACAGGGGGCAGGACTCCTACGAGCAGTACTTC
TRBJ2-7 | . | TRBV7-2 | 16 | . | CASSSRLTPAPYEQYF | TGTGCCAGCAGCTCCCGCTTGACACCAGCCCCCTACGAGCAGTACTTC
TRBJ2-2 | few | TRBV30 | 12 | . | CAWNGNTGELFF | TGTGCCTGGAACGGGAACACCGGGGAGCTGTTTTTT
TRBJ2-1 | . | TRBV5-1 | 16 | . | CASSSYTGGSYNEQFF | TGCGCCAGCAGCTCCTACACCGGGGGCTCCTACAATGAGCAGTTCTTC
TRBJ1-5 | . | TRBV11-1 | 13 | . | CASSLGDLQPQHF | TGTGCCAGCAGCTTAGGGGATCTTCAGCCCCAGCATTTT
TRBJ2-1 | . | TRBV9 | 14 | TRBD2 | CASSAGLGDNEQFF | TGTGCCAGCAGCGCCGGACTAGGAGACAATGAGCAGTTCTTC
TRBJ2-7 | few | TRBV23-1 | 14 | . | CASSPGGEFYEQYF | TGCGCCAGCAGCCCCGGTGGTGAGTTCTACGAGCAGTACTTC
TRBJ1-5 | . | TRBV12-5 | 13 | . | CASAPGRNQPQHF | TGTGCTAGTGCCCCGGGCCGCAATCAGCCCCAGCATTTT
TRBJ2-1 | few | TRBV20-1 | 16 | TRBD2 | CSAARTSGRQYNEQFF | TGCAGTGCTGCCCGTACTAGCGGGAGGCAGTACAATGAGCAGTTCTTC
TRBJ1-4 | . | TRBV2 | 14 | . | CASRPGQLNEKLFF | TGTGCCAGCAGACCAGGACAGCTTAATGAAAAACTGTTTTTT
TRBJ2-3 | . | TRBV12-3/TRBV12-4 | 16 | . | CASSGREQRRTDTQYF | TGTGCCAGCAGCGGCCGGGAGCAGCGCCGCACAGATACGCAGTATTTT
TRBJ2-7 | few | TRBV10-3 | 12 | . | CATGETAYEQYF | TGTGCCACCGGGGAGACCGCCTACGAGCAGTACTTC
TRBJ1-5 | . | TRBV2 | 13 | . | CASSEREAQPQHF | TGTGCCAGCAGTGAACGGGAGGCCCAGCCCCAGCATTTT
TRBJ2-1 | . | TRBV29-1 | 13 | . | CSSGLAGYNEQFF | TGCAGCTCAGGACTGGCGGGGTACAATGAGCAGTTCTTC
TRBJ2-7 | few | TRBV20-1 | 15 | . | CSAKTSGPETYEQYF | TGCAGTGCTAAGACATCGGGACCCGAAACCTACGAGCAGTACTTC
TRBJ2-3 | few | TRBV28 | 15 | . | CASSAGLQSTDTQYF | TGTGCCAGCAGTGCGGGACTGCAGAGCACAGATACGCAGTATTTT
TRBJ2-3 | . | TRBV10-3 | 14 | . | CAISSGGSTDTQYF | TGTGCCATCAGTAGCGGAGGCTCCACAGATACGCAGTATTTT